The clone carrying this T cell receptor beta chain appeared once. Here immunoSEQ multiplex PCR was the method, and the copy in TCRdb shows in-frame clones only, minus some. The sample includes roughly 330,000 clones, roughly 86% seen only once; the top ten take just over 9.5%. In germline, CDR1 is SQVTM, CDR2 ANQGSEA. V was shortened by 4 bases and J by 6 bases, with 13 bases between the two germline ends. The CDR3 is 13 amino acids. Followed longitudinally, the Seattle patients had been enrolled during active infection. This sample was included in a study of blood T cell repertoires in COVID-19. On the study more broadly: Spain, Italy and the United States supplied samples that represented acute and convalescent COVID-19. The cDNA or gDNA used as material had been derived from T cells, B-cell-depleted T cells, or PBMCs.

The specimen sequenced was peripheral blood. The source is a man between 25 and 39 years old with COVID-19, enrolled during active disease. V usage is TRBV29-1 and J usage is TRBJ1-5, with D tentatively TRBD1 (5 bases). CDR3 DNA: TGCAGCGTTGGGGGGAGGGGTGGTCAGCCCCAGCATTTT. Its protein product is CSVGGRGGQPQHF.